The next 5 T cell receptor beta chains were all read from a single sample in a study of blood T cells in healthy people across ages. The use of a sample-barcoded 5' primer and a J-beta primer mix characterized a second PCR of 7 to 11 cycles. TCRdb re-derived calls from the 5' RACE reads in MiXCR, one entry per CDR3 protein. The table includes approximately 1.5 million distinct CDR3 sequences, approximately 39% detected once. Material: blood. The source of these receptors is a woman between 18 and 29 years old in good health.

This clonotype appeared a few times. The J gene is TRBJ2-7, the V gene TRBV20-1; D remains ambiguous. Trimming shortened V by 5 bases and J by 6 bases, and 11 bases separated the two germline ends. The CDR3 extends over 11 amino acids. Germline lookup yields CDR1 DFQATT and CDR2 SNEGSKA (reference sequence). CDR3 region: CSAARASEQYF. The CDR3 bases are TGCAGTGCTGCCCGAGCCTCCGAGCAGTACTTC.

This chain joins TRBV4-2 and TRBJ1-4; D unresolved. Germline V lookup: CDR1 LGHNA, CDR2 YNFKEQ. Trimming shortened V by 1 base and J by 8 bases, and 17 bases separated the two germline ends. This CDR3 comprises 16 residues. CDR3 residues: CASSQGWGKRTEKLFF. For the CDR3, the DNA is TGTGCCAGCAGCCAAGGATGGGGAAAAAGGACCGAAAAACTGTTTTTT.

The chain employs TRBV5-1 and TRBJ2-1; weak D call: TRBD1 (6 bases). This CDR3 comprises 13 residues. Germline V gene data show CDR1 as SGHRS and CDR2 as YFSETQ. The V end lost 2 bases, the J end lost 5 bases, and 8 bases lay between the germline ends. CDR3 nucleotides: TGCGCCAGCAGCTTTTGGACAGACAATGAGCAGTTCTTC. This codes for CASSFWTDNEQFF.

In its sample, this clonotype was seen a few times. The chain carries TRBV10-3 and TRBJ1-1, with D possibly TRBD1 on 5 matching bases. Germline lookup yields CDR1 ENHRY and CDR2 SYGVKD. Trimming took off 10 bases at V and 2 bases at J, with 17 bases between the two ends. The CDR3 has 14 residues. CDR3 amino acids: CATARLGPNTEAFF. For the CDR3, the DNA is TGTGCCACCGCCCGTCTGGGACCAAACACTGAAGCTTTCTTT.

This sequence joins TRBV10-3 and TRBJ1-2; tentatively, D is TRBD1 (6 bases). The CDR3 has 16 residues. Trimming removed 2 bases from V and 3 bases from J, with 16 bases in between. Germline V lookup: CDR1 ENHRY, CDR2 SYGVKD. The CDR3: CAISEGPGQNYYGYTF. The CDR3 bases are TGTGCCATCAGTGAGGGACCGGGACAAAACTACTATGGCTACACCTTC.